This T cell receptor (beta chain) was recovered during a study of cytomegalovirus exposure and HLA in healthy donors. Findings of the study overall: Listed as cytomegalovirus-associated were approximately 160 TCR beta chains. Using the classifier, cytomegalovirus status was reportedly diagnosed with high specificity and sensitivity.

Between the trimmed V and J ends, which lost 8 bases and 2 bases, there was a span of 15 bases. Looked up from germline, CDR1 is MNHEY and CDR2 is SVGAGI. The CDR3 is 15 amino acids. Primers included in the PCR were 60 Vbeta and 13 Jbeta primers. TCRdb's copy holds only in-frame clones and misses some; the assay was immunoSEQ multiplex PCR. This sample's table reports around 130,000 clones. Concerning this clone itself: Its antigen is as yet unknown. The sample has other DNA sequences that encode this CDR3 too.

This receptor was obtained from a woman aged 40-49 years in good health and CMV-seronegative. The J gene is TRBJ1-4, the V gene TRBV6-5; D gene unclear. Sequencing was carried out using PBMCs. In nucleotides, the CDR3 is TGTGCCAGCTCTCTGACGGGATCGACTAATGAAAAACTGTTTTTT. It yields the protein CASSLTGSTNEKLFF.